This TCR beta chain was sequenced in a study of CD8 T cells in Susac syndrome. It was with random hexamers that about 0.45 to 1 ug RNA was reverse transcribed. MiXCR was run by TCRdb on the immunoSEQ multiplex PCR reads, yielding one entry per CDR3 protein. The sample lists around 190,000 distinct CDR3 sequences; roughly 92% were seen once. V shed 3 bases, J shed 4 bases, and the junction held 4 bases outside the gene matches. Germline CDR1 KGHSH, CDR2 LQKENI. This CDR3 is built from 15 residues. Sequencing was performed on CD4+ T cells from PBMCs. This TCR derives from a human donor with Susac syndrome. The V call is TRBV18, the J call TRBJ2-1; TRBD1 matches 9 bases. CDR3 DNA sequence: TGTGCCAGCTCACCTTGGACAGGGGAGTACAATGAGCAGTTCTTC. This translates into CASSPWTGEYNEQFF. Variable domain in full (rest from reference TRBV18 and TRBJ2-1): NAGVMQNPRHLVRRRGQEARLRCSPMKGHSHVYWYRQLPEEGLKFMVYLQKENIIDESGMPKERFSAEFPKEGPSILRIQQVVRGDSAAYFCASSPWTGEYNEQFFGPGTRLTVL.